The clone carrying this T cell receptor (beta chain) was observed once. Its antigen is undetermined. The source of the sample is a study of T cell responses to AZD1222 COVID-19 vaccine. Assay: immunoSEQ multiplex PCR; the TCRdb copy retains only in-frame clones and omits some. The table has about 120,000 clones, 85% to 90% seen once; the top ten hold about 3%. Study conclusions and caveats: Nearly half of unique spike-specific TCRs reportedly avoided B.1.351 and B.1.1.7 mutated regions. Increases in Spike-specific TCR breadth and depth were seen after two AZD1222 doses. CD4 TCRs linked to vaccination spanned spike, dominating at 160-218 and 743-854. Baseline testing showed seropositivity in only six AZD1222 recipients.

The source material was peripheral blood, sampled on day 0 of AZD1222 vaccination. The sequence was collected from an adult in good health.

This CDR3 is CASSQDDGGLAGRAEYF. The CDR3, as DNA: TGTGCCAGCAGCCAAGATGATGGGGGACTAGCGGGCCGGGCGGAGTACTTC. The V gene is TRBV3-1 (or the pseudogene TRBV3-2), the J gene TRBJ2-7; 12 bases agree with TRBD2. CDR3 length: 17 residues. Germline V gives CDR1 LGHDT, CDR2 YNNKEL (reference sequence). V shed 0 bases, J shed 11 bases, and the junction held 14 bases outside the gene matches.